This T cell receptor (beta chain) comes out of a study of graft-versus-host responses after intestinal transplantation. About the study: Multivisceral, liver-intestinal, or isolated intestinal transplants were performed in recipients. Tacrolimus and steroids were given for around three years to all recipients after anti-thymocyte globulin induction. Study-wide results and caveats: Levels of circulating GvH clones at their peak were associated with early post-transplant HvG declines.

Sequenced by immunoSEQ multiplex PCR; TCRdb stores in-frame clones only, minus some. The sample includes around 120,000 clones, over 75% seen only once; the top ten take over 0.15%. The sample holds one count of this clone. No antigen is known for it. The specimen was unstimulated CD4+ T cells sorted from spleen or lymph node cells, collected before intestinal transplant. This TCR came from a human donor who received an intestinal transplant.

In DNA, the CDR3 is TGTGCCAGCAGGGAGACAGGGGCCATTAACACCGGGGAGCTGTTTTTT. Its translation is CASRETGAINTGELFF. The chain links TRBV7-8 to TRBJ2-2; 8 nucleotides line up with TRBD1. Looked up from germline, CDR1 is SGHVS and CDR2 is FQNEAQ. Trimming removed 6 bases from V and 2 bases from J; junction bases left unmatched: 8. The CDR3 contains 16 residues.